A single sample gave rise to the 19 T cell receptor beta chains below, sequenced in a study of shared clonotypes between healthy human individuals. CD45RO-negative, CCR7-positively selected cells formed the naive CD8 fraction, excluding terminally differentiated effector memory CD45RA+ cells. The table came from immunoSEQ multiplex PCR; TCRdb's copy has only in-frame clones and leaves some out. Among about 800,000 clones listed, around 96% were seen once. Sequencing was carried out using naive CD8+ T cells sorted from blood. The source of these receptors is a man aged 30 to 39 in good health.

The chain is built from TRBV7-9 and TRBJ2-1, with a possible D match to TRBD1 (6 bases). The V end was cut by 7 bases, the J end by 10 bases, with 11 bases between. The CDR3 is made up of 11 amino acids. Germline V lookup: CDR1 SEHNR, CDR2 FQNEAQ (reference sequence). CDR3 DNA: TGTGCCAGCACCTTGGGGGCAGAGCAGTTCTTC. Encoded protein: CASTLGAEQFF. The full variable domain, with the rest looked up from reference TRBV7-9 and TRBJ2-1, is DTGVSQNPRHKITKRGQNVTFRCDPISEHNRLYWYRQTLGQGPEFLTYFQNEAQLEKSRLLSDRFSAERPKGSFSTLEIQRTEQGDSAMYLCASTLGAEQFFGPGTRLTVL.

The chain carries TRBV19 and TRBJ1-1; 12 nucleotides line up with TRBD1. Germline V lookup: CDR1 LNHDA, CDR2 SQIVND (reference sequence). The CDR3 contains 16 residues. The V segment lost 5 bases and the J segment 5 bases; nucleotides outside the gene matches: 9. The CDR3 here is CASSLTLGQGATEAFF. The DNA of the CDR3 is TGTGCCAGTAGTCTTACTTTGGGACAGGGGGCTACTGAAGCTTTCTTT.

This CDR3 reads CSVEDPGQNTEAFF. The CDR3 bases are TGCAGCGTTGAAGACCCCGGACAGAACACTGAAGCTTTCTTT. The V gene is TRBV29-1, the J gene TRBJ1-1; tentatively, D is TRBD1 (5 bases). V dropped 0 bases and J dropped 1 base, with 9 bases sitting between them. The V gene's germline CDR1 is SQVTM and CDR2 ANQGSEA. The CDR3 is made up of 14 amino acids.

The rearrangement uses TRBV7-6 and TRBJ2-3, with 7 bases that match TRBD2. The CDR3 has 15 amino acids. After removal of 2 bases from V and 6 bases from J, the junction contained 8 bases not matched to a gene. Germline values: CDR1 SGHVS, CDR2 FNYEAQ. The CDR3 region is CASSLPAGPMDTQYF. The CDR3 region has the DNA TGTGCCAGCAGCTTACCAGCGGGACCCATGGATACGCAGTATTTT. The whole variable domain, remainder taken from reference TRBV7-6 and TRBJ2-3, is GAGVSQSPRYKVTKRGQDVALRCDPISGHVSLYWYRQALGQGPEFLTYFNYEAQQDKSGLPNDRFSAERPEGSISTLTIQRTEQRDSAMYRCASSLPAGPMDTQYFGPGTRLTVL.

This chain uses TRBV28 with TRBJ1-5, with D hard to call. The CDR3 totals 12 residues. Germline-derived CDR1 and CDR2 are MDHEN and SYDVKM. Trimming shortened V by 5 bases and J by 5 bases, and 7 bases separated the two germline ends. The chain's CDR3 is CASSLSHQPQHF. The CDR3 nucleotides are TGTGCCAGCAGTCTATCTCATCAGCCCCAGCATTTT.

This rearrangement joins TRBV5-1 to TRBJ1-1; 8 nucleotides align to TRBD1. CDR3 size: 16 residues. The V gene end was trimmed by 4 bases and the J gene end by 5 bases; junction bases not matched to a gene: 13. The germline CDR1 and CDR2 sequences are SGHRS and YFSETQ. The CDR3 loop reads CASSPGLTGVSTEAFF. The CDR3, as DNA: TGCGCCAGCAGCCCGGGACTGACAGGGGTTAGTACTGAAGCTTTCTTT.

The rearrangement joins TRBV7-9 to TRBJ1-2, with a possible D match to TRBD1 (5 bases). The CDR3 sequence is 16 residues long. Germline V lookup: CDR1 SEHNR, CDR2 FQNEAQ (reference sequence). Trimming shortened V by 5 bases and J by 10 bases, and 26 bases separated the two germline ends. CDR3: CASSISNQPDTRDYTF. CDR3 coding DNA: TGTGCCAGCAGCATTAGTAATCAACCGGACACCCGGGACTACACCTTC. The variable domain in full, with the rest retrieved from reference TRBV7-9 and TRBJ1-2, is DTGVSQNPRHKITKRGQNVTFRCDPISEHNRLYWYRQTLGQGPEFLTYFQNEAQLEKSRLLSDRFSAERPKGSFSTLEIQRTEQGDSAMYLCASSISNQPDTRDYTFGSGTRLTVV.

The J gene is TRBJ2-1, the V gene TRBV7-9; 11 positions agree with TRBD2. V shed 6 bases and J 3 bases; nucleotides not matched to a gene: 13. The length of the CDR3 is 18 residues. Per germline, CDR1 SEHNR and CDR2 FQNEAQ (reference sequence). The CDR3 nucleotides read TGTGCCAGCAGGGACGGGGAACTAGCGGGAGAGGGCTACAATGAGCAGTTCTTC. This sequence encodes CASRDGELAGEGYNEQFF.

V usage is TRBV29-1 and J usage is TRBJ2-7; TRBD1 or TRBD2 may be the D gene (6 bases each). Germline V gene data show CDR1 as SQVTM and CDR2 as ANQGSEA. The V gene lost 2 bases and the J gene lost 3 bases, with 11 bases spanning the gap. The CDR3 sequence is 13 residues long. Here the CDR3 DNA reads TGCAGCGTTGAATCGGGGGCCAACTACGAGCAGTACTTC. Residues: CSVESGANYEQYF.

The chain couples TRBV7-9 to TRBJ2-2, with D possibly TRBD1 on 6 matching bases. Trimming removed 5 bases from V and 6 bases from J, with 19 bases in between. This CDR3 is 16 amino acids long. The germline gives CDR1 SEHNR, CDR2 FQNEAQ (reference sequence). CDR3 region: CASSPRTAPTPGELFF. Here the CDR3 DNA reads TGTGCCAGCAGCCCCCGGACAGCCCCCACGCCCGGGGAGCTGTTTTTT.

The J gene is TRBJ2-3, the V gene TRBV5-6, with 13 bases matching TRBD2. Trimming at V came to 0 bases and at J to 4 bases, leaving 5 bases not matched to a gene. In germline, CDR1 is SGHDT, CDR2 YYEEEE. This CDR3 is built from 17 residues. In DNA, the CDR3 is TGTGCCAGCAGCTTGGGTACTAGCGGGAGGGCCGCAGATACGCAGTATTTT. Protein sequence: CASSLGTSGRAADTQYF. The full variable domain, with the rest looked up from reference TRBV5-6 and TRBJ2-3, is DAGVTQSPTHLIKTRGQQVTLRCSPKSGHDTVSWYQQALGQGPQFIFQYYEEEERQRGNFPDRFSGHQFPNYSSELNVNALLLGDSALYLCASSLGTSGRAADTQYFGPGTRLTVL.

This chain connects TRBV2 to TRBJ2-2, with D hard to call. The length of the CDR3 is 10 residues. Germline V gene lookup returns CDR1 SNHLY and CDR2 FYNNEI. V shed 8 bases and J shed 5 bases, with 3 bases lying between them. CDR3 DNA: TGTGCCAGCGGGACCGGGGAGCTGTTTTTT. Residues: CASGTGELFF.

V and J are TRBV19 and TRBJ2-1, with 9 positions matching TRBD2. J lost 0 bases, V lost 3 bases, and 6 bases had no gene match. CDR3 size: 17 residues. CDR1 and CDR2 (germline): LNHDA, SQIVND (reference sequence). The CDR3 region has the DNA TGTGCCAGTAGTATTGTAAGCGGGAGGAGCTCCTACAATGAGCAGTTCTTC. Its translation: CASSIVSGRSSYNEQFF.

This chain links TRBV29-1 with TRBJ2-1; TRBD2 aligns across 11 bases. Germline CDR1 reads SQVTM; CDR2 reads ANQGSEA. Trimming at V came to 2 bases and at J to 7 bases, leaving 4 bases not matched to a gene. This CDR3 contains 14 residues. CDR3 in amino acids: CSVETSGSRNEQFF. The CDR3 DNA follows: TGCAGCGTTGAAACTAGCGGGAGTCGGAATGAGCAGTTCTTC.

The CDR3: CASSLTRRGHEQYF. In DNA, the CDR3 is TGTGCCAGCAGCCTCACTAGGAGAGGTCACGAGCAGTACTTC. V gene TRBV27 combines with J gene TRBJ2-7; D may be TRBD2 (5 bases). Trimming shortened V by 6 bases and J by 5 bases, and 17 bases separated the two germline ends. The CDR3 is 14 residues long. Germline CDR1 MNHEY, CDR2 SMNVEV (reference sequence).

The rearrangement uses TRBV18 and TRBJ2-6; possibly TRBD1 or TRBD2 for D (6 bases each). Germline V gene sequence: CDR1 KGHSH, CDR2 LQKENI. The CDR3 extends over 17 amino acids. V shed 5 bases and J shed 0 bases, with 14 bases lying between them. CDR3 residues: CASSGRGLASGANVLTF. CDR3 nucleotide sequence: TGTGCCAGCTCAGGCCGGGGGCTAGCCTCTGGGGCCAACGTCCTGACTTTC.

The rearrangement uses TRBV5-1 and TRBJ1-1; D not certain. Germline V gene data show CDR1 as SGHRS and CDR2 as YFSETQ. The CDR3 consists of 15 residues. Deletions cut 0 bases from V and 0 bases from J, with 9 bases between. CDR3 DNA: TGCGCCAGCAGCTTGGGCCAGAGCTTGAACACTGAAGCTTTCTTT. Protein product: CASSLGQSLNTEAFF.

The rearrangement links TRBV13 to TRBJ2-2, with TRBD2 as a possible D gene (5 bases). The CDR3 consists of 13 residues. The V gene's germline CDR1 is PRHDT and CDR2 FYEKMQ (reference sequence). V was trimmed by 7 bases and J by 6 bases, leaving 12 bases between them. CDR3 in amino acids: CASTKGSPGELFF. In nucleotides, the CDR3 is TGTGCCAGCACCAAAGGGAGTCCCGGGGAGCTGTTTTTT.

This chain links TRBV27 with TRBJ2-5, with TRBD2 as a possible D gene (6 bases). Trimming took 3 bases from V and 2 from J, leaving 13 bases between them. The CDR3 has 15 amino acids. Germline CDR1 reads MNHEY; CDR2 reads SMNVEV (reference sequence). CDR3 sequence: CASSLIGGPQETQYF. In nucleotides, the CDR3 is TGTGCCAGCAGTTTGATCGGGGGTCCTCAAGAGACCCAGTACTTC.